This record looks at one T cell receptor (beta chain) sequence and its context. In the source study's methods: Amplification of reference gene primers provided the estimated nucleated cell counts. Some clones are missing from TCRdb's copy, which holds only in-frame ones; the method was immunoSEQ multiplex PCR. Clone size and the V and J calls come from that table; the DNA yielded D and trimming. The sample lists under 250,000 clones, roughly 85% occurring once. This record belongs to a study of blood T cell repertoires in COVID-19. Background on the study: PBMCs, B-cell-depleted T cells, or T cells provided the cDNA or gDNA that made up the material.

Germline CDR1 is LGHNA and CDR2 is YNFKEQ. V was pared by 0 bases and J by 1 base, with 6 bases between. CDR3 length equals 14 residues. The chain has TRBV4-2 and TRBJ1-1; D ambiguous. The sequence was obtained from a woman between 65 and 79 years old with active or convalescent COVID-19. Sequences were obtained from peripheral blood. The chain's CDR3 is CASSQERKNTEAFF. CDR3 nucleotides: TGTGCCAGCAGCCAAGAGCGCAAGAACACTGAAGCTTTCTTT.